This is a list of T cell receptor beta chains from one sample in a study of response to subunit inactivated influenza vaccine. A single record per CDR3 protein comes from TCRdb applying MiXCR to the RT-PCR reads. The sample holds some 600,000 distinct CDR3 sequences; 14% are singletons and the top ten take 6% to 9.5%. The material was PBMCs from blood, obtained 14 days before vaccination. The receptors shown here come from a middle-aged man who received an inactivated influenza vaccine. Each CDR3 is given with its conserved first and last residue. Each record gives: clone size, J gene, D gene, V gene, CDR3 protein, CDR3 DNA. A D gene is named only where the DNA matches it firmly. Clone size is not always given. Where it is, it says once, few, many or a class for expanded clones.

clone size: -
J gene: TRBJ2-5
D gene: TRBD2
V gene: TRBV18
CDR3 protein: CASSPRIAGVEETQYF
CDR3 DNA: TGTGCCAGCTCACCACGAATAGCGGGAGTGGAAGAGACCCAGTACTTC

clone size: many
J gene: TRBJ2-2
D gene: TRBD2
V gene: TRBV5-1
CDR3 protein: CASSSTSGMAGELFF
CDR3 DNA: TGCGCCAGCAGCTCGACTAGCGGGATGGCCGGGGAGCTGTTTTTT

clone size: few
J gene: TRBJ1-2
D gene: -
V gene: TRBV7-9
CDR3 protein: CASSSTTGSTYYGYTF
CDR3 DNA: TGTGCCAGCAGTTCTACCACAGGGAGTACTTACTATGGCTACACCTTC

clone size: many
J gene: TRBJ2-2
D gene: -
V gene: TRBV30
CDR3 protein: CAWSGQGHGELFF
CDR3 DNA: TGTGCCTGGAGTGGTCAAGGGCACGGGGAGCTGTTTTTT

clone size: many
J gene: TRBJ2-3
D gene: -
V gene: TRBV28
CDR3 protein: CASSLPLRGGDTQYF
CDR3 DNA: TGTGCCAGCAGTTTACCCCTCCGGGGAGGAGATACGCAGTATTTT

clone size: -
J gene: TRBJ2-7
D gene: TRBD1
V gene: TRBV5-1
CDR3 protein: CASSSGTGEVEQYF
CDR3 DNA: TGCGCCAGCAGCTCCGGGACAGGGGAGGTCGAGCAGTACTTC

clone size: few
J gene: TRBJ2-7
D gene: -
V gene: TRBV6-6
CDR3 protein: CASSYSPSEQYF
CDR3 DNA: TGTGCCAGCAGTTACTCGCCGTCCGAGCAGTACTTC

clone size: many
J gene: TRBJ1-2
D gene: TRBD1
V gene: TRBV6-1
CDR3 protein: CASRRDRGSYGYTF
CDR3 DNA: TGTGCCAGCAGAAGGGACAGGGGATCCTATGGCTACACCTTC

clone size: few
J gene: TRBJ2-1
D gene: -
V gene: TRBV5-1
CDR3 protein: CASRLERPDTYNEQFF
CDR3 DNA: TGCGCCAGCAGGTTAGAGCGGCCGGATACCTACAATGAGCAGTTCTTC

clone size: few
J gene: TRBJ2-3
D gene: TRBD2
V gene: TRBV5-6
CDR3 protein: CASSLDSAGGRTDTQYF
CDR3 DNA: TGTGCCAGCAGCTTGGATTCGGCGGGGGGGCGCACAGATACGCAGTATTTT

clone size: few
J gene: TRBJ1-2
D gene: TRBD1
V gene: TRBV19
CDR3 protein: CASEGQAPNYGYTF
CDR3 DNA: TGTGCCAGCGAAGGACAGGCCCCTAACTATGGCTACACCTTC

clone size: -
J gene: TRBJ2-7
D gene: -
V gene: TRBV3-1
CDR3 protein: CASSQNGPEQYF
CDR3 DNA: TGTGCCAGCAGCCAAAATGGGCCCGAGCAGTACTTC

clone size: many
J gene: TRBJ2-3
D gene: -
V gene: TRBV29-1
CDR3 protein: CSVRARSSTDTQYF
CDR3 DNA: TGCAGCGTGAGGGCGCGTAGTAGCACAGATACGCAGTATTTT

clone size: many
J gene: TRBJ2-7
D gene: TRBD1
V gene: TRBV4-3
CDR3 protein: CASSDAGGYEQYF
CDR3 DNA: TGCGCCAGCAGCGATGCAGGGGGCTACGAGCAGTACTTC